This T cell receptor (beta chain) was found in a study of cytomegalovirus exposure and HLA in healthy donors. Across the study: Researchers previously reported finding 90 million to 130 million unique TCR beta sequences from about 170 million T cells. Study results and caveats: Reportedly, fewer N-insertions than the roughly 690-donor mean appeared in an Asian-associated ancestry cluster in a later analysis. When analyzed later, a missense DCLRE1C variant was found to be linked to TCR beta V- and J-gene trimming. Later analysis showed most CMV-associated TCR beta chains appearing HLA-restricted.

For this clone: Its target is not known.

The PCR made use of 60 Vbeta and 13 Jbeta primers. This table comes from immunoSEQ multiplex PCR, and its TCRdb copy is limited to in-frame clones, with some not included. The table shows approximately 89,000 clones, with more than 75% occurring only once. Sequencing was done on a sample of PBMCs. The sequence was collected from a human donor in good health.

In DNA, the CDR3 is TGTGCCAGCAGCCCCCGCAGACTCACTGAAGCTTTCTTT. Encoded protein: CASSPRRLTEAFF. The chain carries TRBV6-5 and TRBJ1-1; D is undetermined. CDR1 is MNHEY, CDR2 SVGAGI, per germline. The CDR3 runs to 13 residues. Trimming took 6 bases from V and 4 from J, leaving 12 bases between them.